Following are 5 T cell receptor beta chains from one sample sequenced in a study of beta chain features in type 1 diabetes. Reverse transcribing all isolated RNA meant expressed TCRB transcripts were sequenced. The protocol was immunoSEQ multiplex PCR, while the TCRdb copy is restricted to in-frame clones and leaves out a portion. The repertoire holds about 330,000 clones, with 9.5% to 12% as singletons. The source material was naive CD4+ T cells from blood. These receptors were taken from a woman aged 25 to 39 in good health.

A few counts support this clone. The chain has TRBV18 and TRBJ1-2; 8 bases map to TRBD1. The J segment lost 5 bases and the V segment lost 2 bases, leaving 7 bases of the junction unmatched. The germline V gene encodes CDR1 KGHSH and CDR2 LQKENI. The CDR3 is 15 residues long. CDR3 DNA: TGTGCCAGCTCACCATATGACAGGGGAGAGTATGGCTACACCTTC. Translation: CASSPYDRGEYGYTF.

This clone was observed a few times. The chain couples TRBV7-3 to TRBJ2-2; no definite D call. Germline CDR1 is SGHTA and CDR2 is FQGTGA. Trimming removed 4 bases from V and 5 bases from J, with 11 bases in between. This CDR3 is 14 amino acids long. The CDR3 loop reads CASSSNGITGELFF. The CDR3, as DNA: TGTGCCAGCAGCTCGAACGGTATAACCGGGGAGCTGTTTTTT.

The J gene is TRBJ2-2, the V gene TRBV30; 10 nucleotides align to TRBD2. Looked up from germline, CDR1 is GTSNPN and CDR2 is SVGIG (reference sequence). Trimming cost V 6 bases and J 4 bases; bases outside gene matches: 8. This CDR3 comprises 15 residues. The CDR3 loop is CACPRLAGATGELFF. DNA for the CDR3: TGTGCCTGTCCGAGGCTAGCGGGAGCCACCGGGGAGCTGTTTTTT.

The CDR3, as DNA: TGTGCCAGCAGTCTTATGGGAGTGGATACGCAGTATTTT. Encoded protein: CASSLMGVDTQYF. The chain uses TRBV25-1 and TRBJ2-3; D perhaps matches TRBD2 (5 bases). V shed 5 bases and J shed 6 bases, with 12 bases lying between them. Germline CDR1 is MGHDK and CDR2 is SYGVNS. The CDR3 length is 13 residues.

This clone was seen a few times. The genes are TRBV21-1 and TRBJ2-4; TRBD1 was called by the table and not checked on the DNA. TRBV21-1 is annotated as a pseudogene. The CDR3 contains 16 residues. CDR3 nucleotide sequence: TGTGCCAGCAGCAGAGGACAGGGGATTGCCAAAAACATTCAGTACTTC. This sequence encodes CASSRGQGIAKNIQYF.